Each of the 23 T cell receptor beta chains below was sequenced from the same sample in a study of PD-1 blockade in classical Hodgkin lymphoma. The repertoire was sequenced with immunoSEQ multiplex PCR; TCRdb's copy has only in-frame clones and lacks some. The sample has 45,000 or so clones; 65% to 85% are singletons. No patient escaped relapse after autologous stem cell transplantation, and brentuximab vedotin exposure varied. The starting material was peripheral blood mononuclear cells (PBMCs), obtained at baseline. The receptors were sampled from a human donor with classical Hodgkin lymphoma.

This chain links TRBV7-9 with TRBJ2-7; 7 bases are a match to TRBD1. With 5 bases clipped from V and 5 bases from J, the junction kept 12 bases outside the gene matches. CDR3 length: 15 residues. Germline CDR1 and CDR2: SEHNR and FQNEAQ (reference sequence). Written as DNA, the CDR3 is TGTGCCAGCAGCCTGACAGGGACAAACATGAACGAGCAGTACTTC. Protein product: CASSLTGTNMNEQYF.

The genes are TRBV6-6 and TRBJ2-5; a weak D match, TRBD2 (5 bases). Germline CDR1 reads MNHNY; CDR2 reads SVGAGI (reference sequence). The germline V and J ends were trimmed by 8 bases and 1 base, with 5 bases remaining between them. The CDR3 spans 11 residues. This CDR3 is CASEGQETQYF. The CDR3 DNA is TGTGCCAGCGAGGGCCAAGAGACCCAGTACTTC.

In its sample, this clone was seen a few times. The chain recombines TRBV6-1 with TRBJ2-7; 8 bases are a match to TRBD2. Germline CDR1 is MNHNS and CDR2 is SASEGT. This CDR3 contains 14 residues. Losses at the gene ends were 3 bases for V and 5 bases for J; bases not matched to a gene: 6. In DNA form, the CDR3 reads TGTGCCAGCAGTGAGTTTGGACTAGCTGACGAGCAGTACTTC. Protein sequence: CASSEFGLADEQYF.

This chain uses TRBV6-5 with TRBJ2-7; TRBD1 matches 9 bases. The CDR3 length is 15 residues. Germline V CDR1 and CDR2: MNHEY, SVGAGI. V trimming: 0 bases; J trimming: 4 bases; junction bases outside the gene matches: 4. CDR3 residues: CASSYSGTGKYEQYF. CDR3 DNA: TGTGCCAGCAGTTACTCCGGGACAGGGAAATACGAGCAGTACTTC.

By proportion, this clone is medium-sized. The chain couples TRBV9 to TRBJ2-1; D possibly uses TRBD1 or TRBD2 (5 bases each). The V gene lost 3 bases and the J gene lost 6 bases, with 13 bases spanning the gap. This CDR3 is built from 14 residues. Germline assignment: CDR1 SGDLS and CDR2 YYNGEE. CDR3 amino acids: CASSAGDRPNEQFF. Here the CDR3 DNA reads TGTGCCAGCAGCGCTGGGGACCGTCCCAATGAGCAGTTCTTC.

This clone appeared once. The chain recombines TRBV6-6 with TRBJ1-2; unclear D gene. Germline V gene sequence: CDR1 MNHNY, CDR2 SVGAGI (reference sequence). The CDR3 totals 13 residues. The ends were cut back, 4 bases at V and 3 bases at J, with 9 bases in the middle. CDR3 sequence (DNA): TGTGCCAGCAGTTTCGACACGGACTATGGCTACACCTTC. Amino acid sequence: CASSFDTDYGYTF.

CDR3 amino acids: CASSLRLTGSGSEQFF. DNA for the CDR3: TGTGCCAGCAGTTTACGTCTGACAGGGAGTGGGTCTGAGCAGTTCTTC. This chain uses TRBV27 with TRBJ2-1, with 7 bases matching TRBD1. This CDR3 is 16 amino acids long. Germline loops: CDR1 MNHEY, CDR2 SMNVEV (reference sequence). V trimming: 2 bases; J trimming: 9 bases; junction bases outside the gene matches: 13.

The genes are TRBV5-8 and TRBJ1-1, with D possibly being TRBD1 (6 bases). V lost 4 bases to trimming and J lost 4 bases, with 11 bases between them. CDR1 is SGHTS, CDR2 YDEGEE, per germline. The CDR3 has 13 amino acids. The CDR3 loop is CASSRGGLTEAFF. The CDR3 DNA reads as TGTGCCAGCAGCAGGGGGGGGCTCACTGAAGCTTTCTTT.

This sequence joins TRBV5-6 and TRBJ2-5; D gene uncertain. The ends were cut back, 3 bases at V and 5 bases at J, with 11 bases in the middle. The CDR3 consists of 13 residues. Germline CDR1 and CDR2: SGHDT and YYEEEE. As DNA, the CDR3 is TGTGCCAGCAGCTGGAGTATCGGGGAGACCCAGTACTTC. It yields the protein CASSWSIGETQYF.

In this sample, this clone turned up once. The chain combines TRBV2 with TRBJ1-1, with TRBD1 as a possible D gene (5 bases). This CDR3 is built from 11 residues. The germline V and J ends were trimmed by 8 bases and 3 bases, with 7 bases remaining between them. Germline loops: CDR1 SNHLY, CDR2 FYNNEI. CDR3 nucleotides: TGTGCCAGCGGGGGGGACACTGAAGCTTTCTTT. Translating it yields CASGGDTEAFF.

The chain is built from TRBV7-9 and TRBJ2-7, with 7 positions matching TRBD1. Unmatched junction bases numbered 6, after V lost 4 bases and J lost 0 bases. This CDR3 is built from 15 residues. CDR1 and CDR2 from the germline V gene are SEHNR and FQNEAQ (reference sequence). The DNA of the CDR3 is TGTGCCAGCAGCTCCAACAGGGGTAGCTCCTACGAGCAGTACTTC. It is translated as CASSSNRGSSYEQYF.

The chain's CDR3 is CASSDRGLEGYTF. As DNA, the CDR3 is TGTGCCAGCAGTGACCGCGGGTTGGAGGGCTACACCTTC. The chain uses TRBV6-6 and TRBJ1-2; D not resolved. V was pared by 5 bases and J by 8 bases, with 15 bases between. The CDR3 runs to 13 residues. In germline, CDR1 is MNHNY, CDR2 SVGAGI (reference sequence).

This chain uses TRBV7-9 with TRBJ1-1, with a tentative D call TRBD1 (5 bases). The CDR3 sequence is 10 residues long. The germline V gene encodes CDR1 SEHNR and CDR2 FQNEAQ (reference sequence). Trimming shortened V by 5 bases and J by 11 bases, and 9 bases separated the two germline ends. The CDR3 coding sequence is TGTGCCAGCAGCGAGGAGGGGGCTTTCTTT. Translated: CASSEEGAFF.

V and J are TRBV2 and TRBJ1-6; 7 bases agree with TRBD1. V trimming: 4 bases; J trimming: 7 bases; junction bases outside the gene matches: 4. This CDR3 region has 14 residues. Germline V lookup: CDR1 SNHLY, CDR2 FYNNEI. The CDR3 sequence is CASSVDRVNSPLHF. DNA of the CDR3: TGTGCCAGCAGTGTCGACAGGGTCAATTCACCCCTCCACTTT. The variable domain in full, completed from reference TRBV2 and TRBJ1-6, reads EPEVTQTPSHQVTQMGQEVILRCVPISNHLYFYWYRQILGQKVEFLVSFYNNEISEKSEIFDDQFSVERPDGSNFTLKIRSTKLEDSAMYFCASSVDRVNSPLHFGNGTRLTVT.

The CDR3, as DNA: TGTGCCAGCAGCCCCGGGGGAGGCCCGTACGAGCAGTACTTC. Its protein product is CASSPGGGPYEQYF. The rearrangement links TRBV7-3 to TRBJ2-7; tentatively, D is TRBD2 (6 bases). Looked up from germline, CDR1 is SGHTA and CDR2 is FQGTGA. The CDR3 is 14 amino acids. Trimming cost V 5 bases and J 4 bases, with 15 bases left between them.

This clone was observed a single time. This rearrangement joins TRBV6-5 to TRBJ2-7; possibly TRBD1 for D (6 bases). V lost 7 bases and J lost 0, with 16 bases in between. Germline lookup yields CDR1 MNHEY and CDR2 SVGAGI. This CDR3 has 15 amino acids. As DNA, the CDR3 is TGTGCCAGCACCGGGGACATTGGGAGCTCCTACGAGCAGTACTTC. It encodes CASTGDIGSSYEQYF.

The J gene is TRBJ2-5, the V gene TRBV11-2; D is possibly TRBD1 or TRBD2 (5 bases each). V was clipped by 5 bases and J by 1 base, with 11 bases between them. Germline CDR1 is SGHAT and CDR2 is FQNNGV. CDR3 length: 14 residues. The CDR3 is CASSPEGSQETQYF. CDR3 nucleotide sequence: TGTGCCAGCAGCCCCGAGGGGAGCCAAGAGACCCAGTACTTC.

This chain links TRBV11-2 with TRBJ2-7; 7 bases fit TRBD2. The V gene's germline CDR1 is SGHAT and CDR2 FQNNGV. The CDR3 sequence is 14 residues long. The J segment lost 1 base and the V segment lost 3 bases, leaving 3 bases of the junction unmatched. CDR3 sequence: CASSFRGGSYEQYF. The CDR3 coding sequence is TGTGCCAGCAGCTTTCGCGGGGGTTCCTACGAGCAGTACTTC.

This rearrangement joins TRBV28 to TRBJ1-6, with 7 positions matching TRBD1. The CDR3 has 14 amino acids. V lost 5 bases to trimming and J lost 11 bases; unmatched junction nucleotides: 9. The germline V gene has CDR1 MDHEN and CDR2 SYDVKM. DNA of the CDR3: TGTGCCAGCAGTACAGACAGGGTTTCGGCACCCCTCCACTTT. Its translation is CASSTDRVSAPLHF.

The chain couples TRBV5-1 to TRBJ1-2; D is undetermined. Germline lookup yields CDR1 SGHRS and CDR2 YFSETQ. The CDR3 spans 13 residues. V was pared by 0 bases and J by 7 bases, with 10 bases between. The CDR3 spells CASSLEGNSGYTF. The DNA for the CDR3 is TGCGCCAGCAGCTTGGAAGGGAATAGTGGCTACACCTTC.

This sequence joins TRBV11-2 and TRBJ2-6; D possibly corresponds to TRBD1 (5 bases). Deletions cut 0 bases from V and 2 bases from J, with 11 bases between. The CDR3 sequence is 17 residues long. Germline V gene lookup returns CDR1 SGHAT and CDR2 FQNNGV. Here the CDR3 reads CASSLDLWGAGANVLTF. CDR3 bases: TGTGCCAGCAGCTTAGATCTATGGGGCGCTGGGGCCAACGTCCTGACTTTC.

The sample holds a few counts of this clone. This chain joins TRBV9 and TRBJ1-5; D gene ambiguous. CDR3 length: 15 amino acids. Germline lookup yields CDR1 SGDLS and CDR2 YYNGEE. V lost 0 bases and J 10 bases, leaving 17 bases between the germline ends. CDR3 residues: CASSVGPSELGPQHF. CDR3 nucleotides: TGTGCCAGCAGCGTAGGTCCAAGCGAGCTGGGCCCCCAGCATTTT.

This clone was counted a few times. The chain carries TRBV19 and TRBJ2-2, with a weak D call TRBD2 (6 bases). Germline values: CDR1 LNHDA, CDR2 SQIVND (reference sequence). V shed 5 bases and J shed 5 bases, with 12 bases lying between them. The CDR3 contains 14 residues. The CDR3 DNA reads TGTGCCAGTAGTTGGGCAGGGACTACCGGGGAGCTGTTTTTT. Encoded protein: CASSWAGTTGELFF.